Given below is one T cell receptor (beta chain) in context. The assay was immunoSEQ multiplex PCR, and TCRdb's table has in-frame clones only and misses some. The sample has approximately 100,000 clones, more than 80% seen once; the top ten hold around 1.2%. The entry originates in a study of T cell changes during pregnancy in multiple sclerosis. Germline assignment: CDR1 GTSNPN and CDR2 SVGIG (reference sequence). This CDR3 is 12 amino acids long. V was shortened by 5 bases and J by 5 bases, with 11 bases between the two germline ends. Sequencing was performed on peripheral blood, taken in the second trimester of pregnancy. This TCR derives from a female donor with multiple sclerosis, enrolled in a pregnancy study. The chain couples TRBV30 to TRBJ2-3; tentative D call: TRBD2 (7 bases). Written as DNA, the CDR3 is TGTGCCTGGCGGGGGGCCGGAGATACGCAGTATTTT. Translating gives CAWRGAGDTQYF. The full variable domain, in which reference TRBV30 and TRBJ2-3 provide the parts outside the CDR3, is SQTIHQWPATLVQPVGSPLSLECTVEGTSNPNLYWYRQAAGRGLQLLFYSVGIGQISSEVPQNLSASRPQDRQFILSSKKLLLSDSGFYLCAWRGAGDTQYFGPGTRLTVL.